Following are 19 T cell receptor beta chains from one sample sequenced in a study of OX40 agonist ivuxolimab in advanced cancers. Clones were read by immunoSEQ multiplex PCR, and TCRdb kept only the in-frame ones, dropping some. The sample contains under 85,000 clones, around 90% of which appear only once. The sequenced sample was CD4+ or CD8+ T cells sorted from blood, obtained in a trial of the OX40 agonist ivuxolimab. The source of these receptors is an adult with an advanced solid tumor such as melanoma, head and neck, liver or kidney cancer.

The rearrangement joins TRBV7-2 to TRBJ2-1; 9 bases are shared with TRBD1. V lost 6 bases, J lost 5 bases, and 8 bases stayed unmatched. Germline-derived CDR1 and CDR2 are SGHTA and FQGNSA. The CDR3 has 15 residues. The CDR3 sequence is CASRYNRGLNNEQFF. In nucleotides, the CDR3 is TGTGCCAGCAGGTATAACAGGGGGCTCAACAATGAGCAGTTCTTC.

This clone was observed a single time. DNA for the CDR3: TGTGCCTGGGACAGGGATTATTCACCCCTCCACTTT. This codes for CAWDRDYSPLHF. J is TRBJ1-6 and V is TRBV30; TRBD1 matches at 7 bases. V lost 5 bases to trimming and J lost 8 bases; unmatched junction nucleotides: 3. The CDR3 contains 12 residues. Looked up from germline, CDR1 is GTSNPN and CDR2 is SVGIG (reference sequence).

V is TRBV28 and J is TRBJ2-3; D possibly corresponds to TRBD2 (6 bases). Germline V gene lookup returns CDR1 MDHEN and CDR2 SYDVKM. V dropped 6 bases and J dropped 8 bases, with 15 bases sitting between them. The CDR3 runs to 13 residues. CDR3 coding DNA: TGTGCCAGCAGCCTAGGAGGGCCGGGTACGCAGTATTTT. Amino acids: CASSLGGPGTQYF.

The J gene is TRBJ2-1, the V gene TRBV2; 11 bases are a match to TRBD2. The germline CDR1 and CDR2 sequences are SNHLY and FYNNEI. V trimming: 8 bases; J trimming: 9 bases; junction bases outside the gene matches: 9. This CDR3 region has 14 residues. The DNA for the CDR3 is TGTGCCAGCTCGCTTGGGACTAGCGGTAGTGAGCAGTTCTTC. It translates to CASSLGTSGSEQFF.

The chain carries TRBV2 and TRBJ2-3; maybe TRBD1 (5 bases). Trimming pared 9 bases from V and 4 bases from J, leaving 17 bases between. The CDR3 length is 14 residues. Looked up from germline, CDR1 is SNHLY and CDR2 is FYNNEI. The CDR3 DNA is TGTGCCAGTAAGCCCTCGACAGTTGCAGATACGCAGTATTTT. Its protein product is CASKPSTVADTQYF.

This chain connects TRBV19 to TRBJ2-1; weak D call: TRBD2 (5 bases). CDR3 length: 16 residues. V was pared by 1 base and J by 5 bases, with 15 bases between. Germline CDR1 LNHDA, CDR2 SQIVND (reference sequence). CDR3 DNA sequence: TGTGCCAGTAGTATAGCCGCGGGCTCCCTTAACAATGAGCAGTTCTTC. This translates into CASSIAAGSLNNEQFF.

The chain combines TRBV7-2 with TRBJ2-7; D not resolved. The CDR3 length is 14 residues. Germline loops: CDR1 SGHTA, CDR2 FQGNSA. The ends were cut back, 6 bases at V and 0 bases at J, with 12 bases in the middle. The CDR3 nucleotides read TGTGCCAGCAGTTTCGGACGGAACTCCTACGAGCAGTACTTC. Its translation: CASSFGRNSYEQYF.

There are a few counts of this clone. The rearrangement joins TRBV27 to TRBJ2-5; 13 positions agree with TRBD2. V shed 3 bases, J shed 2 bases, and the junction held 6 bases outside the gene matches. CDR3 length equals 17 residues. Germline V gives CDR1 MNHEY, CDR2 SMNVEV (reference sequence). The CDR3 loop is CASSFSGLAGPQETQYF. CDR3 bases: TGTGCCAGCAGTTTTTCGGGACTAGCGGGACCTCAAGAGACCCAGTACTTC.

The chain combines TRBV23-1 with TRBJ1-4; TRBD1 might be the D (5 bases). TRBV23-1 is filed as an ORF, its function uncertain. Trimming removed 5 bases from V and 2 bases from J, with 9 bases in between. The CDR3 sequence is 14 residues long. The CDR3 spells CASSNPGTNEKLFF. Here the CDR3 DNA reads TGCGCCAGCAGTAATCCAGGGACTAATGAAAAACTGTTTTTT.

This chain uses TRBV7-9 with TRBJ1-2, with D possibly matching TRBD1 (5 bases). The CDR3 consists of 14 residues. Germline-derived CDR1 and CDR2 are SEHNR and FQNEAQ (reference sequence). V was shortened by 1 base and J by 2 bases, with 8 bases between the two germline ends. In DNA, the CDR3 is TGTGCCAGCAGCTTAGGCAGGGACAACTATGGCTACACCTTC. Translated, it gives CASSLGRDNYGYTF.

The rearrangement links TRBV7-3 to TRBJ2-2; no clear D. This CDR3 has 12 amino acids. Trimming removed 4 bases from V and 9 bases from J, with 9 bases in between. Germline loops: CDR1 SGHTA, CDR2 FQGTGA. The CDR3 bases are TGTGCCAGCAGCTCACCACCCCGGGAGCTGTTTTTT. Translating it yields CASSSPPRELFF.

The V call is TRBV7-2, the J call TRBJ1-5, with TRBD1 matching over 8 bases. The V gene end was trimmed by 1 base and the J gene end by 3 bases; junction bases not matched to a gene: 2. Germline assignment: CDR1 SGHTA and CDR2 FQGNSA. CDR3 length: 15 residues. DNA of the CDR3: TGTGCCAGCAGCTTAGAGACAGGGGCCAATCAGCCCCAGCATTTT. This sequence encodes CASSLETGANQPQHF.

The chain employs TRBV7-8 and TRBJ2-7; D is uncertain. Germline values: CDR1 SGHVS, CDR2 FQNEAQ. Trimming removed 4 bases at V and 10 bases at J, with 14 bases between. This CDR3 spans 12 amino acids. The DNA of the CDR3 is TGTGCCAGCAGCTCCTCTGACCCAAACCAGTACTTC. It specifies CASSSSDPNQYF.

This chain connects TRBV7-2 to TRBJ2-1; D not resolved. In germline, CDR1 is SGHTA, CDR2 FQGNSA. The CDR3 extends over 13 amino acids. Trimming pared 4 bases from V and 10 bases from J, leaving 14 bases between. As DNA, the CDR3 is TGTGCCAGCAGCTCTGGGGTGGTGAGAGAGCAGTTCTTC. Translating it yields CASSSGVVREQFF.

The V gene is TRBV7-6, the J gene TRBJ2-3; the D is unclear. CDR1 is SGHVS, CDR2 FNYEAQ, per germline. V dropped 6 bases and J dropped 4 bases, with 11 bases sitting between them. CDR3 length: 13 residues. CDR3 DNA: TGTGCCAGCAGTTTTAGGGTCCCAGATACGCAGTATTTT. It codes for CASSFRVPDTQYF.

This clone has more than one count but fewer than ten. The genes are TRBV12-5 and TRBJ2-1, with TRBD2 matching 10 bases. This CDR3 has 15 amino acids. The V and J ends lost 6 bases and 4 bases, in that order; junction bases with no gene match: 6. Germline CDR1 and CDR2: LGHNT and FRNRAP. The CDR3 loop is CASGLGLAEYNEQFF. For the CDR3, the DNA is TGTGCTAGTGGCCTCGGACTAGCGGAATACAATGAGCAGTTCTTC.

This clone was recorded only once. The V and J genes are TRBV4-1 and TRBJ1-2; D is uncertain. This CDR3 contains 14 residues. CDR1 MGHRA and CDR2 YSYEKL come from the germline V gene. Trimming removed 5 bases from V and 4 bases from J, with 14 bases in between. CDR3 region: CASSVREVGYGYTF. In DNA form, the CDR3 reads TGCGCCAGCAGCGTACGGGAGGTTGGCTATGGCTACACCTTC.

This chain joins TRBV7-2 and TRBJ2-1, with TRBD1 matching 7 bases. In germline, CDR1 is SGHTA, CDR2 FQGNSA. The CDR3 runs to 15 residues. V trimming: 6 bases; J trimming: 5 bases; junction bases outside the gene matches: 10. The CDR3 spells CASRPRRGKNNEQFF. The CDR3 nucleotides are TGTGCCAGCAGGCCACGCAGGGGGAAGAACAATGAGCAGTTCTTC.

The chain links TRBV28 to TRBJ2-3, with 8 bases that match TRBD2. Looked up from germline, CDR1 is MDHEN and CDR2 is SYDVKM. The CDR3 totals 14 residues. Trimming removed 6 bases from V and 4 bases from J; junction bases left unmatched: 6. CDR3 loop: CASSRAGRADTQYF. Written as DNA, the CDR3 is TGTGCCAGCAGCAGGGCCGGGAGGGCAGATACGCAGTATTTT.